Listed here is a single TCR beta chain. Its antigen is unidentified. Every patient underwent thyroid surgery untreated. In the source study's methods: Building a distant-metastasis classifier for papillary thyroid cancer drew on CDR3 differences across clinicopathological groups. TCRdb re-clonotyped the PCR reads through MiXCR. The V and J calls and clone size come from TCRdb's table, not from the authors' own analysis. Counted here are around 17,000 clones, 9.5% to 15% occurring once; the ten biggest clones make up about 30%. The source of the sample is a study of metastatic and nonmetastatic thyroid tumors. Study-level information: From malignant and benign thyroid patients, repertoires in blood and in tumor or nodule tissue were compared. Study-wide points: In both blood and tumor samples, TCR beta diversity was reported significantly higher for malignant than benign nodules.

CDR1 and CDR2 (germline): SGHTS, YDEGEE. The CDR3 runs 17 residues. V was trimmed by 2 bases and J by 1 base, leaving 18 bases between them. This TCR was sampled from a female donor with papillary thyroid cancer or a benign thyroid nodule (not recorded which). Some clones in this sample may be carry-over from other donors' samples. The sample taken for sequencing was blood. The chain has TRBV5-8 and TRBJ2-5; maybe TRBD1 (6 bases). The CDR3 DNA reads as TGTGCCAGCAGCTTCGGTGACACAGGGACGGTCCAAGAGACCCAGTACTTC. Protein: CASSFGDTGTVQETQYF.